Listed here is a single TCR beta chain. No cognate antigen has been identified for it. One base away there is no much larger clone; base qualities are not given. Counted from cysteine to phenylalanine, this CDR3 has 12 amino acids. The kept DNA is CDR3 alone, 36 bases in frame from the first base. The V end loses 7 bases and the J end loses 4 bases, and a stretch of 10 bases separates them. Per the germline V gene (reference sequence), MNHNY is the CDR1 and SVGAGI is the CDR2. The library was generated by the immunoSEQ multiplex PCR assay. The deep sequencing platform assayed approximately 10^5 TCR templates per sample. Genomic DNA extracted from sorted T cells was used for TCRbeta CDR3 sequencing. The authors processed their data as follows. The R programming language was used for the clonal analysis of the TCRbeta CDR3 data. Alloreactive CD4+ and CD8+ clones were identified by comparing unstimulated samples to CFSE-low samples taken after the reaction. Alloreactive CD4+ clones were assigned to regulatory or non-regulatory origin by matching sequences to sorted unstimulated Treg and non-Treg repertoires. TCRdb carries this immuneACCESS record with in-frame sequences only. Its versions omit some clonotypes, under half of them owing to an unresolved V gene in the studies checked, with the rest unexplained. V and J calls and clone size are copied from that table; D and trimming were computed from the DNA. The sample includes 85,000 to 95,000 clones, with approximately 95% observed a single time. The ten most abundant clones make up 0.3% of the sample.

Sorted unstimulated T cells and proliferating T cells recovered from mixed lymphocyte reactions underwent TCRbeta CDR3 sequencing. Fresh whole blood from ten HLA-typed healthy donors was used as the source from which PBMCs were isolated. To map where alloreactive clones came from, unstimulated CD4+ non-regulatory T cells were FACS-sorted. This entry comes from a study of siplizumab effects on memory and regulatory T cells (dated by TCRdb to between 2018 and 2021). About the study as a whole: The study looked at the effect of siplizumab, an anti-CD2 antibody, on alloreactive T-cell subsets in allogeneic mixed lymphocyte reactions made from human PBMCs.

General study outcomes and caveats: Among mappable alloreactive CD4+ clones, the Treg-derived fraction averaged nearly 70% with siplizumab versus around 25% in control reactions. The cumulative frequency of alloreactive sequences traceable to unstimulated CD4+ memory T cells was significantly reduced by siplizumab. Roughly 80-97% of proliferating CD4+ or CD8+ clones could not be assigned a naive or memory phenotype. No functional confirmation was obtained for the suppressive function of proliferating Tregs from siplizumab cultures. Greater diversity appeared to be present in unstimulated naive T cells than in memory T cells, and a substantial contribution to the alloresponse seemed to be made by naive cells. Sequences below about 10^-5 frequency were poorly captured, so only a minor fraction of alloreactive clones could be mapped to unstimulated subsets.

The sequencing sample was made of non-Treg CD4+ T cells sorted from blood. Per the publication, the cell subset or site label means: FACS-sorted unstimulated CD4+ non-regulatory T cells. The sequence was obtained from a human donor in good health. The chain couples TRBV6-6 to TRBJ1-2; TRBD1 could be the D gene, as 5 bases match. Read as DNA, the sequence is TGTGCCAGCAAACCGGGGACCTATGGCTACACCTTC. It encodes CASKPGTYGYTF.